The clone carrying this TCR beta chain occurred a few times. Its cognate antigen is unknown. V lost 3 bases and J lost 9, with 8 bases in between. The CDR3 contains 11 residues. Germline V gene sequence: CDR1 SGHTA, CDR2 FQGNSA. The record originates from a study of T cells after yellow fever vaccination. Study as a whole: Fractions of low cell number were prepared using SMART-Seq v4 Ultra Low Input. Study-wide findings and caveats: The booster saw the reappearance of most primary-vaccination clones (roughly 97% CD4, about 90% CD8). CD4 and CD8 compartments shared a small share of clonotypes.

Universal primer sites and UMIs were introduced during 5'RACE template-switching synthesis of TCR cDNA. TCRdb re-derived calls from the 5' RACE reads in MiXCR, one entry per CDR3 protein. This sample has a few hundred thousand distinct CDR3 sequences, with approximately 4% found just once. This receptor was identified in a man between 18 and 29 years old who received the YFV17D yellow fever vaccine. This chain connects TRBV7-2 to TRBJ1-1, with D possibly TRBD1 on 5 matching bases. The sequencing used PBMCs, collected 5 days after the yellow fever booster vaccination. The CDR3 DNA follows: TGTGCCAGCAGCTTGGGGCTTAAAGCTTTCTTT. Protein sequence: CASSLGLKAFF.